One and the same sample provided the 13 T cell receptor beta chains below, sequenced in a study of glioma-infiltrating T cells. TCR alpha and beta CDR3 regions were amplified from RNA using iRepertoire nested multiplex PCR. TCRdb re-called the multiplex PCR reads through MiXCR, storing one row per CDR3 protein. The table shows roughly 3,600 distinct CDR3 sequences, with approximately 83% occurring only once. The sample taken for sequencing was glioma tissue, nonneoplastic brain tissue, or PBMCs (not recorded which). The receptors were gathered from a human donor with low-grade glioma or glioblastoma, undergoing nonglioma brain surgery, or in good health (not recorded which).

On this clonotype: The library was built for alpha chains, so this beta chain is an off-target read and its size means little. The V gene is TRBV6-2 or TRBV6-3, the J gene TRBJ1-1, with 8 bases lining up with TRBD1. The V gene end was trimmed by 8 bases and the J gene end by 7 bases; junction bases not matched to a gene: 9. CDR3 length equals 13 residues. Germline V gene data show CDR1 as MNHEY and CDR2 as SVGEGT. The CDR3 coding sequence is TGTGCCAGCGTCCAGGGGGCGCAGGTTGAAGCTTTCTTT. This codes for CASVQGAQVEAFF.

With regard to this clonotype: Since the library was made to target alpha chains, this beta chain is a stray read and its abundance is not meaningful. The chain employs TRBV18 and TRBJ1-2, with 8 bases lining up with TRBD1. CDR1 and CDR2 (germline): KGHSH, LQKENI. The CDR3 loop spans 16 amino acids. The trim removed 3 bases at V and 1 base at J, leaving 7 bases unmatched. CDR3 DNA sequence: TGTGCCAGCTCACCGGGACAGGCCTCTATTAACTATGGCTACACCTTC. This gives the protein CASSPGQASINYGYTF.

With regard to this clonotype: Because this beta chain is a stray read in a library intended to capture alpha chains, its abundance should not be given much weight. The J gene is TRBJ2-3, the V gene TRBV7-9, with 10 bases identical to TRBD2. CDR3 size: 15 residues. The ends lost 3 bases at V and 2 bases at J; junction bases unmatched: 2. Germline V gives CDR1 SEHNR, CDR2 FQNEAQ (reference sequence). CDR3 residues: CASSLSGGATDTQYF. The CDR3 DNA sequence: TGTGCCAGCAGCTTGAGCGGGGGGGCCACAGATACGCAGTATTTT.

Concerning this clonotype itself: As an off-target read in a library built for alpha chains, this beta chain has a frequency of little significance. This chain connects TRBV6-5 to TRBJ2-7; D is possibly TRBD2 (5 bases). V was shortened by 6 bases and J by 2 bases, with 20 bases between the two germline ends. Looked up from germline, CDR1 is MNHEY and CDR2 is SVGAGI. This CDR3 has 16 amino acids. The CDR3 region has the DNA TGTGCCAGCAGGTCGGGGAAGGTATGGCCTCCCTACGAGCAGTACTTC. It specifies CASRSGKVWPPYEQYF.

Concerning this clonotype: In a library made to pick up alpha chains, this beta chain is a stray read with a size that means little. The gene calls are TRBV28 and TRBJ2-1; tentative D call: TRBD1 (6 bases). V shed 4 bases and J shed 13 bases, with 14 bases lying between them. The V gene's germline CDR1 is MDHEN and CDR2 SYDVKM. The CDR3 is made up of 12 amino acids. The CDR3 loop is CASSSLGGPQFF. The CDR3 region has the DNA TGTGCCAGCAGTTCCCTTGGGGGCCCTCAGTTCTTC. Full variable domain (remainder filled in from reference TRBV28 and TRBJ2-1): DVKVTQSSRYLVKRTGEKVFLECVQDMDHENMFWYRQDPGLGLRLIYFSYDVKMKEKGDIPEGYSVSREKKERFSLILESASTNQTSMYLCASSSLGGPQFFGPGTRLTVL.

Remarks on this clonotype: This beta chain is a stray read from a library made for alpha chains; its abundance is not meaningful. V is TRBV6-1 and J is TRBJ2-7; 7 bases align to TRBD2. J lost 2 bases, V lost 7 bases, and 5 bases had no gene match. Germline V CDR1 and CDR2: MNHNS, SASEGT. CDR3 length equals 13 residues. CDR3 amino acids: CASTGGSPYEQYF. The DNA of the CDR3 is TGTGCCAGCACAGGCGGGAGCCCCTACGAGCAGTACTTC.

In the case of this clonotype: Found in a library prepared for alpha chains, this beta chain is an off-target read, and its abundance has little meaning. The chain carries TRBV6-2 or TRBV6-3 and TRBJ1-6; D unclear. Looked up from germline, CDR1 is MNHEY and CDR2 is SVGEGT. The V gene lost 0 bases and the J gene lost 8 bases, with 11 bases spanning the gap. The CDR3 covers 15 residues. The CDR3 nucleotides are TGTGCCAGCAGTTACTCACGCCAGGACTATTCACCCCTCCACTTT. This sequence encodes CASSYSRQDYSPLHF.

Of note for this clonotype: Because this beta chain is a stray read in a library intended to capture alpha chains, its abundance should not be given much weight. The rearrangement links TRBV28 to TRBJ2-7, with 7 bases aligning to TRBD1. Germline V gives CDR1 MDHEN, CDR2 SYDVKM. The CDR3 is made up of 14 amino acids. The V gene end was trimmed by 6 bases and the J gene end by 5 bases; junction bases not matched to a gene: 10. The CDR3 DNA reads TGTGCCAGCAGCGAACAGGGGTCCACCCACGAGCAGTACTTC. This sequence encodes CASSEQGSTHEQYF.

In regard to this clonotype: Because this beta chain is a stray read in a library intended to capture alpha chains, its abundance should not be given much weight. The V and J genes are TRBV28 and TRBJ1-2; possibly TRBD1 for D (5 bases). Trimming left V 7 bases short and J 7 bases short, with 16 bases between. CDR1 MDHEN and CDR2 SYDVKM come from the germline V gene. This CDR3 region has 13 residues. The CDR3 is CASTPAGKAGYTF. CDR3 DNA sequence: TGTGCCAGCACCCCGGCAGGGAAGGCTGGCTACACCTTC.

Comments on this clonotype: In a library made to pick up alpha chains, this beta chain is a stray read with a size that means little. This chain uses TRBV7-3 with TRBJ1-1; possible D gene TRBD1, 5 bases. The CDR3 runs to 13 residues. V dropped 5 bases and J dropped 5 bases, with 12 bases sitting between them. Germline loops: CDR1 SGHTA, CDR2 FQGTGA. Here the CDR3 reads CASSVRGRTEAFF. For the CDR3, the DNA is TGTGCCAGCAGCGTAAGGGGAAGAACTGAAGCTTTCTTT.

As regards this clonotype: This beta chain is a stray read from a library made for alpha chains; its abundance is not meaningful. The V call is TRBV27, the J call TRBJ2-7; D gene ambiguous. Per germline, CDR1 MNHEY and CDR2 SMNVEV (reference sequence). CDR3 length equals 11 residues. Trimming removed 5 bases from V and 2 bases from J, with 4 bases in between. The CDR3 DNA reads TGTGCCAGCAGTCCCACCTACGAGCAGTACTTC. This sequence encodes CASSPTYEQYF.

Details on this clonotype: Since no conserved phenylalanine or tryptophan closes the CDR3, a read error is the likely cause. With the library built for alpha chains, this beta chain is off target and its frequency is not meaningful. The J gene is TRBJ2-3, the V gene TRBV28; 11 bases align to TRBD2. CDR3 size: 18 residues. With 2 bases clipped from V and 2 bases from J, the junction kept 9 bases outside the gene matches. The germline CDR1 and CDR2 sequences are MDHEN and SYDVKM. The CDR3 reads CASSLSLAGGEVTDTQYL. The CDR3 coding sequence is TGTGCCAGCAGTTTAAGCCTAGCGGGGGGTGAAGTCACAGATACGCAGTATCTT.

This clonotype showed up just a few times. This beta chain represents an off-target read in a library built for alpha chains; its size is of limited meaning. V is TRBV19 and J is TRBJ1-4; possibly TRBD1 for D (6 bases). Trimming removed 6 bases at V and 3 bases at J, with 14 bases between. CDR1 and CDR2 (germline): LNHDA, SQIVND (reference sequence). This CDR3 contains 15 residues. Here the CDR3 reads CASSLQGIPNEKLFF. The CDR3 DNA reads TGTGCCAGTAGCCTCCAGGGGATACCTAATGAAAAACTGTTTTTT.